This T cell receptor (beta chain) stems from a study of T cell responses to AZD1222 COVID-19 vaccine. Notes on this clone: Its matching antigen is unknown.

Germline V gene sequence: CDR1 LGHDT, CDR2 YNNKEL (reference sequence). The CDR3 is 13 residues long. V was shortened by 1 base and J by 7 bases, with 8 bases between the two germline ends. The method was immunoSEQ multiplex PCR; TCRdb's version includes in-frame clones alone and lacks a portion of them. The table has 180,000 or so clones, about 88% seen once; the top ten hold 20% to 30%. Findings and caveats of the study: Reportedly, nearly half the spike-specific TCRs target unmutated variant regions. It should be noted that donors were predominantly white British and more often female, and clonal diversity was possibly underestimated. Only six people who got AZD1222 tested seropositive at baseline. CD4 TCRs covered the whole spike, strongest at regions 160-218 and 743-854.

The sequenced sample was peripheral blood, obtained 28 days after the second AZD1222 dose. The sequence derives from an adult who received the AZD1222 COVID-19 vaccine. The rearrangement joins TRBV3-1 (or the pseudogene TRBV3-2) to TRBJ2-1, with D unresolved. The chain's CDR3 is CASSQGSPNEQFF. For the CDR3, the DNA is TGTGCCAGCAGCCAAGGGAGTCCAAATGAGCAGTTCTTC.